This TCR beta chain was found in a study of T cell responses to AZD1222 COVID-19 vaccine. Study results and limitations: Only six AZD1222 recipients tested seropositive at baseline. Without day 14 samples, only post-peak T cell repertoires were studied. Spike-specific TCR breadth and depth went up after people got two AZD1222 doses.

Data came from immunoSEQ multiplex PCR; TCRdb stores just in-frame clones and leaves some out. Seen here are around 180,000 clones, almost 95% observed once, and the top ten hold roughly 10%. Notes on this clone: Its cognate antigen is unknown.

V shed 1 base and J 10 bases; nucleotides not matched to a gene: 12. This CDR3 has 16 residues. CDR1 and CDR2 (germline): LNHDA, SQIVND (reference sequence). This rearrangement joins TRBV19 to TRBJ2-1; 8 nucleotides line up with TRBD2. The starting material was peripheral blood, obtained on day 0 of AZD1222 vaccination. This sequence was found in an adult in good health. CDR3 amino acids: CASSIVLEGAGVEQFF. The CDR3 nucleotides are TGTGCCAGTAGTATAGTGCTGGAGGGAGCGGGAGTGGAGCAGTTCTTC.